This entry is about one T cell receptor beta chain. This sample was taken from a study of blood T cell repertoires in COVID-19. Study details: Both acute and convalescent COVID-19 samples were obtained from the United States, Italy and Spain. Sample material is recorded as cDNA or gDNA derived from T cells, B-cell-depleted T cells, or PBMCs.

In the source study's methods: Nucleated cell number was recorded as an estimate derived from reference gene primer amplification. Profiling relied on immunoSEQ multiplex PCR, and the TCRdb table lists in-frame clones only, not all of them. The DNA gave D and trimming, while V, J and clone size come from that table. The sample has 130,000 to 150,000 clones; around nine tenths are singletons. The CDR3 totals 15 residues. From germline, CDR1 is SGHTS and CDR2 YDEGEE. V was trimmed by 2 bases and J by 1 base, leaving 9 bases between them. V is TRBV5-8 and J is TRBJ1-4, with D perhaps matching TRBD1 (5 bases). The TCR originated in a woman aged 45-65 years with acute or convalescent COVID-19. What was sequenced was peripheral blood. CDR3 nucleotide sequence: TGTGCCAGCAGCTTTGACAGTCTAACTAATGAAAAACTGTTTTTT. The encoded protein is CASSFDSLTNEKLFF.